Listed below are T cell receptor beta chains from one sample, sequenced in a study of T cell repertoires in cytomegalovirus infection. TCRdb processed the reads anew with MiXCR; each CDR3 protein has one entry. The sample records some 350,000 distinct CDR3 sequences, 15% to 20% being singletons. The specimen sequenced was PBMCs. The source is a human donor in good health (CMV status not recorded). Some clones in this sample may be carry-over from other donors' samples. Each CDR3 is given with its conserved first and last residue. D genes are given only for firm matches. Not every row has a clone size; where given, it reads once, few, many or a size class.

NA	TRBV14	TRBJ1-4	NA	CASSQVGQTVNEKLFF	TGTGCCAGCAGCCAAGTTGGACAGACCGTTAATGAAAAACTGTTTTTT
NA	TRBV7-8	TRBJ1-5	NA	CASSLEAGEYQPQHF	TGTGCCAGCAGCTTAGAGGCAGGAGAATATCAGCCCCAGCATTTT
NA	TRBV24-1	TRBJ1-2	few	CATSGEAGGYTF	TGTGCCACCAGTGGAGAGGCGGGGGGCTACACCTTC
TRBD2	TRBV9	TRBJ2-5	NA	CASSVASTPGGQETQYF	TGTGCCAGCAGCGTAGCATCTACTCCGGGGGGCCAAGAGACCCAGTACTTC
TRBD1	TRBV7-8	TRBJ1-5	many	CASSLPAGGQGWQPQHF	TGTGCCAGCAGCTTACCCGCCGGGGGACAGGGCTGGCAGCCCCAGCATTTT
NA	TRBV5-4	TRBJ1-2	few	CASSLIKRRGSSYGYTF	TGTGCCAGCAGCTTGATCAAACGCAGGGGATCAAGCTATGGCTACACCTTC
TRBD1	TRBV12-5	TRBJ1-2	many	CASGSRGQGGYTF	TGTGCTAGTGGATCGAGGGGGCAGGGTGGCTACACCTTC
NA	TRBV4-1	TRBJ1-1	NA	CASSQERVNTEAFF	TGCGCCAGCAGCCAAGAACGGGTTAATACTGAAGCTTTCTTT
NA	TRBV11-2	TRBJ2-3	NA	CASSSPQRVGQYF	TGTGCCAGCAGCTCCCCTCAGCGGGTCGGGCAGTATTTT
TRBD2	TRBV7-9	TRBJ2-4	few	CASSSGRELNIQYF	TGTGCCAGCAGCTCGGGGCGGGAGTTGAACATTCAGTACTTC
NA	TRBV4-2	TRBJ1-2	many	CASSQDYFGYTF	TGTGCCAGCAGCCAAGATTACTTTGGCTACACCTTC
NA	TRBV20-1	TRBJ2-5	NA	CSAGDAGTIQETQYF	TGCAGTGCTGGGGATGCTGGGACGATCCAAGAGACCCAGTACTTC
NA	TRBV3-1	TRBJ2-3	few	CASSQGRTDTQYF	TGTGCCAGCAGCCAAGGTCGAACAGATACGCAGTATTTT
NA	TRBV19	TRBJ1-5	many	CASSSTGFGRQPQHF	TGTGCCAGTAGTTCTACAGGGTTTGGGCGGCAGCCCCAGCATTTT
TRBD1	TRBV19	TRBJ1-2	many	CASTSRDSPRNYGYTF	TGTGCCAGTACCTCCAGGGACAGCCCTCGTAACTATGGCTACACCTTC
NA	TRBV29-1	TRBJ2-3	once	CSVEDRGGGDTQYF	TGCAGCGTTGAAGACAGGGGCGGGGGTGATACGCAGTATTTT
NA	TRBV7-2	TRBJ2-1	many	CASSLASISYNEQFF	TGTGCCAGCAGCTTAGCGTCAATCTCCTACAATGAGCAGTTCTTC
NA	TRBV12-3/TRBV12-4	TRBJ2-2	few	CASLTNGELFF	TGTGCCAGCCTTACCAACGGGGAGCTGTTTTTT
TRBD1	TRBV5-1	TRBJ1-4	NA	CASSTGDPTNEKLFF	TGCGCCAGCAGCACAGGGGACCCTACTAATGAAAAACTGTTTTTT
NA	TRBV28	TRBJ2-1	many	CASSSAAGTDYNEQFF	TGTGCCAGCAGTTCCGCCGCCGGGACCGATTACAATGAGCAGTTCTTC
NA	TRBV7-6	TRBJ1-5	NA	CASSLGTQTPPSHF	TGTGCCAGCAGCTTAGGGACCCAAACCCCCCCCTCGCATTTT
TRBD1	TRBV7-8	TRBJ1-6	NA	CASSFGQGEYSPLHF	TGTGCCAGCAGCTTCGGGCAGGGGGAATATTCACCCCTCCACTTT